This T cell receptor beta chain stems from a study of response to subunit inactivated influenza vaccine. Overall study results and limits: Authors suggested each seasonal influenza vaccination recruits few new T cells.

TCRdb re-analysed the RT-PCR reads in MiXCR, keeping a single row per CDR3 protein. The data contain approximately 500,000 distinct CDR3 sequences, 13% to 15% of them singletons. The CDR3 length is 13 residues. Per germline, CDR1 LGHNA and CDR2 YSLEER. The V end lost 0 bases, the J end lost 6 bases, and 8 bases lay between the germline ends. A few counts support this clonotype. The antigen is not known. The chain has TRBV4-3 and TRBJ1-2; D gene uncertain. The clonotype comes from a man between 45 and 60 years old who received an inactivated influenza vaccine. Specimen: PBMCs from blood, collected 11 to 12 days after vaccination. CDR3 in amino acids: CASSQEKGNGYTF. The CDR3 DNA is TGCGCCAGCAGCCAAGAAAAGGGAAATGGCTACACCTTC.